The 25 T cell receptor beta chains below all came from one sample that was sequenced in a study of cytomegalovirus exposure and HLA in healthy donors. The PCR contained 60 Vbeta and 13 Jbeta primers. Clones were sequenced by immunoSEQ multiplex PCR, and TCRdb holds only the in-frame ones, with some missing. The sample has about 140,000 clones; around four fifths are singletons. Sample: PBMCs. The source is a woman aged 40 to 50 in good health and CMV-seronegative.

This chain links TRBV19 with TRBJ1-5; 7 bases match TRBD1. The V gene end was trimmed by 7 bases and the J gene end by 5 bases; junction bases not matched to a gene: 8. The CDR3 is made up of 14 amino acids. Per germline, CDR1 LNHDA and CDR2 SQIVND (reference sequence). The CDR3 sequence: CASNPDRDYQPQHF. As DNA, the CDR3 is TGTGCCAGTAACCCTGACAGGGACTATCAGCCCCAGCATTTT.

This clone was picked up one time. The genes are TRBV27 and TRBJ1-1, with D unresolved. In germline, CDR1 is MNHEY, CDR2 SMNVEV (reference sequence). The CDR3 consists of 15 residues. V lost 3 bases to trimming and J lost 2 bases, with 13 bases between them. CDR3 residues: CASSLKSAGNTEAFF. Written as DNA, the CDR3 is TGTGCCAGCAGTTTGAAGTCGGCAGGAAACACTGAAGCTTTCTTT.

This rearrangement joins TRBV7-2 to TRBJ2-6; D is undetermined. Germline assignment: CDR1 SGHTA and CDR2 FQGNSA. With 8 bases removed from V and 1 base from J, the gap between germline ends came to 9 bases. This CDR3 comprises 14 residues. The CDR3 coding sequence is TGTGCCAGCCGCCCTACTTCTGGGGCCAACGTCCTGACTTTC. The encoded protein is CASRPTSGANVLTF. The full variable domain, rest sourced from reference TRBV7-2 and TRBJ2-6, is GAGVSQSPSNKVTEKGKDVELRCDPISGHTALYWYRQSLGQGLEFLIYFQGNSAPDKSGLPSDRFSAERTGGSVSTLTIQRTQQEDSAVYLCASRPTSGANVLTFGAGSRLTVL.

J is TRBJ2-3 and V is TRBV19, with D perhaps matching TRBD2 (7 bases). The ends were cut back, 11 bases at V and 2 bases at J, with 17 bases in the middle. This CDR3 is built from 14 residues. CDR1 LNHDA and CDR2 SQIVND come from the germline V gene (reference sequence). The chain's CDR3 is CASSWGGPTDTQYF. CDR3 bases: TGTGCCTCCTCTTGGGGGGGCCCCACAGATACGCAGTATTTT.

This clone was observed a few times. This sequence joins TRBV5-1 and TRBJ2-1, with 10 bases fitting TRBD2. CDR3 length equals 17 residues. J gave up 7 bases and V 0 bases, and 10 bases lay outside the gene matches. CDR1 SGHRS and CDR2 YFSETQ come from the germline V gene. The CDR3 nucleotides read TGCGCCAGCAGCTTGGGATTCCGAGCGGGGGGGAGAAATGAGCAGTTCTTC. It specifies CASSLGFRAGGRNEQFF.

The chain is built from TRBV10-3 and TRBJ2-7, with D possibly TRBD1 on 5 matching bases. In germline, CDR1 is ENHRY, CDR2 SYGVKD. V was trimmed by 6 bases and J by 4 bases, leaving 10 bases between them. CDR3 size: 12 residues. The CDR3 DNA sequence: TGTGCCATCAGCACCCAGGGTTACGAGCAGTACTTC. Amino acid sequence: CAISTQGYEQYF.

This clone was recorded a few times. The chain uses TRBV19 and TRBJ2-7; weak D call: TRBD2 (5 bases). Germline values: CDR1 LNHDA, CDR2 SQIVND (reference sequence). This CDR3 region has 13 residues. Between the trimmed V and J ends, which lost 3 bases and 6 bases, there was a span of 12 bases. This chain's CDR3 is CASSISGIGEQYF. CDR3 nucleotide sequence: TGTGCCAGTAGTATCTCGGGGATCGGCGAGCAGTACTTC.

This clone turned up a few times. The chain links TRBV10-1 to TRBJ1-2; TRBD1 matches 7 bases. CDR1 and CDR2 from the germline V gene are WNHNN and SYGVQD (reference sequence). This CDR3 is built from 13 residues. J gave up 4 bases and V 5 bases, and 4 bases lay outside the gene matches. CDR3 protein: CASSPDRVYGYTF. The CDR3 DNA reads as TGCGCCAGCAGTCCCGACAGGGTCTATGGCTACACCTTC.

V and J are TRBV5-1 and TRBJ1-3, with D possibly being TRBD1 (6 bases). The germline gives CDR1 SGHRS, CDR2 YFSETQ. This CDR3 region has 16 residues. V was cut by 3 bases and J by 1 base, with 14 bases left in between. The CDR3 nucleotides read TGCGCCAGCAGCTCGGGAAATACAGGGTCTGGAAACACCATATATTTT. Its translation: CASSSGNTGSGNTIYF.

The CDR3 DNA reads as TGCGCCAGCAGCCAAGCTTGGGACTTAACTGGGGCCAACGTCCTGACTTTC. It codes for CASSQAWDLTGANVLTF. V gene TRBV4-1 combines with J gene TRBJ2-6, with D maybe TRBD2 (6 bases). This CDR3 comprises 17 residues. Germline CDR1 and CDR2: MGHRA and YSYEKL. The V end lost 1 base, the J end lost 2 bases, and 12 bases lay between the germline ends.

The rearrangement uses TRBV15 and TRBJ2-5, with 7 positions matching TRBD1. The CDR3 consists of 14 residues. Germline-derived CDR1 and CDR2 are LNHNV and YYDKDF (reference sequence). V dropped 2 bases and J dropped 5; count of bases not matched to a gene: 5. The CDR3 DNA follows: TGTGCCACCAGCAGACAACAGGGGTGGGAGACCCAGTACTTC. Translating gives CATSRQQGWETQYF.

The gene calls are TRBV7-8 and TRBJ2-5; TRBD1 might be the D (5 bases). The end of the DNA aligns better with TRBJ2-7, so the J call may be wrong. This CDR3 spans 16 amino acids. Looked up from germline, CDR1 is SGHVS and CDR2 is FQNEAQ. CDR3 sequence reads: CASSRISWGSSYEQYF. DNA of the CDR3: TGTGCCAGCAGCCGGATATCGTGGGGCAGCTCCTACGAGCAGTACTTC.

This rearrangement joins TRBV29-1 to TRBJ2-3; D is undetermined. Germline V gene lookup returns CDR1 SQVTM and CDR2 ANQGSEA. The CDR3 has 12 residues. Trimming took 2 bases from V and 2 from J, leaving 5 bases between them. For the CDR3, the DNA is TGCAGCGTTGAACCCGTCACAGATACGCAGTATTTT. Its translation: CSVEPVTDTQYF.

The chain combines TRBV28 with TRBJ1-5, with D perhaps matching TRBD1 (6 bases). Germline-derived CDR1 and CDR2 are MDHEN and SYDVKM. This CDR3 is built from 15 residues. Trimming removed 6 bases at V and 3 bases at J, with 15 bases between. CDR3 loop: CASRQGQGTNQPQHF. DNA for the CDR3: TGTGCCAGCAGACAGGGCCAGGGGACCAATCAGCCCCAGCATTTT. Variable domain in full (rest from reference TRBV28 and TRBJ1-5): DVKVTQSSRYLVKRTGEKVFLECVQDMDHENMFWYRQDPGLGLRLIYFSYDVKMKEKGDIPEGYSVSREKKERFSLILESASTNQTSMYLCASRQGQGTNQPQHFGDGTRLSIL.

CDR3 residues: CASLPLAGETGELFF. The CDR3, as DNA: TGTGCCAGCCTACCCCTAGCGGGGGAAACCGGGGAGCTGTTTTTT. This chain connects TRBV18 to TRBJ2-2, with 10 bases that match TRBD2. CDR3 length equals 15 residues. The germline CDR1 and CDR2 sequences are KGHSH and LQKENI. The V gene end was trimmed by 8 bases and the J gene end by 5 bases; junction bases not matched to a gene: 8.

This clone was recorded only once. V usage is TRBV19 and J usage is TRBJ2-5; TRBD2 might be the D (6 bases). Trimming pared 4 bases from V and 2 bases from J, leaving 8 bases between. This CDR3 is 13 amino acids long. Germline CDR1 is LNHDA and CDR2 is SQIVND (reference sequence). CDR3 sequence (DNA): TGTGCCAGTAGTAGGGCGGGACAAGAGACCCAGTACTTC. Protein sequence: CASSRAGQETQYF.

The CDR3, as DNA: TGCGCCAGCAGCCAGGACAGGGGCACTGAAGCTTTCTTT. The encoded protein is CASSQDRGTEAFF. The chain couples TRBV4-3 to TRBJ1-1; 9 bases line up with TRBD1. CDR1 and CDR2 from the germline V gene are LGHNA and YSLEER. CDR3 length: 13 residues. V lost 3 bases and J lost 4; bases outside the gene matches: 0.

This clone was picked up one time. The genes are TRBV6-1 and TRBJ2-3; D is unresolved. Looked up from germline, CDR1 is MNHNS and CDR2 is SASEGT. CDR3 size: 16 residues. V lost 0 bases and J lost 1, with 11 bases in between. The CDR3 coding sequence is TGTGCCAGCAGTGAAGCGCGTACGGGTGGCACAGATACGCAGTATTTT. It specifies CASSEARTGGTDTQYF.

The chain carries TRBV19 and TRBJ1-1; D is possibly TRBD1 (5 bases). Germline-derived CDR1 and CDR2 are LNHDA and SQIVND (reference sequence). V was cut by 6 bases and J by 0 bases, with 8 bases left in between. This CDR3 is built from 13 residues. The chain's CDR3 is CASRRGMNTEAFF. CDR3 in DNA: TGTGCCAGTAGGCGGGGGATGAACACTGAAGCTTTCTTT.

This sequence joins TRBV6-5 and TRBJ1-1; the D is unclear. The CDR3 runs to 13 residues. Trimming took 0 bases from V and 10 from J, leaving 12 bases between them. The V gene's germline CDR1 is MNHEY and CDR2 SVGAGI. CDR3 loop: CASSYSRAVGAFF. CDR3 bases: TGTGCCAGCAGTTACTCGAGGGCGGTGGGAGCTTTCTTT.

CDR3 in amino acids: CASSFNRDNGYTF. The CDR3 DNA is TGTGCCAGCAGTTTTAACAGGGACAATGGCTACACCTTC. The chain combines TRBV27 with TRBJ1-2; D is possibly TRBD1 (6 bases). This CDR3 has 13 amino acids. Germline V CDR1 and CDR2: MNHEY, SMNVEV (reference sequence). Trimming shortened V by 3 bases and J by 6 bases, and 11 bases separated the two germline ends.

V and J are TRBV4-1 and TRBJ1-2; possible D gene TRBD1, 6 bases. V lost 2 bases to trimming and J lost 4 bases, with 23 bases between them. CDR1 and CDR2 (germline): MGHRA, YSYEKL. This CDR3 is built from 18 residues. The CDR3 here is CASSQQTGPTFSGYGYTF. The CDR3 DNA is TGCGCCAGCAGCCAACAAACAGGGCCAACCTTTTCGGGCTATGGCTACACCTTC.

The V gene is TRBV29-1, the J gene TRBJ1-1; 8 bases are a match to TRBD1. The ends lost 5 bases at V and 1 base at J; junction bases unmatched: 9. This CDR3 region has 15 residues. Germline loops: CDR1 SQVTM, CDR2 ANQGSEA. Here the CDR3 reads CSVRGQGSPNTEAFF. The CDR3 nucleotides are TGCAGCGTTCGCGGACAGGGTTCGCCGAACACTGAAGCTTTCTTT.

This clone was seen a few times. The chain combines TRBV5-5 with TRBJ1-5; 11 positions agree with TRBD1. With V trimmed by 4 bases and J by 4 bases, 7 bases remained unmatched. Germline values: CDR1 SGHKS, CDR2 YYEKEE (reference sequence). This CDR3 has 16 amino acids. The chain's CDR3 is CASSASGTGGNQPQHF. Here the CDR3 DNA reads TGTGCCAGCAGCGCCTCAGGGACAGGGGGGAATCAGCCCCAGCATTTT.

CDR3: CASSPRQGANYEQYF. CDR3 bases: TGTGCCAGCAGTCCAAGACAGGGGGCGAATTACGAGCAGTACTTC. The V gene is TRBV6-5, the J gene TRBJ2-7; 10 bases agree with TRBD1. This CDR3 has 15 residues. The germline V gene encodes CDR1 MNHEY and CDR2 SVGAGI. V was clipped by 5 bases and J by 4 bases; unmatched bases: 8.